This TCR beta chain was found in a study of cytomegalovirus exposure and HLA in healthy donors. PCR used 60 Vbeta primers and 13 Jbeta primers. Authors' data handling: Roughly 10 million shared chains were among about 80 million unique TCR beta chains counted in a later analysis. Sequenced by immunoSEQ multiplex PCR; TCRdb stores in-frame clones only, minus some. Clonal size and the V and J genes are those of that table, whereas D and trimming came from the DNA. The data hold under 300,000 clones, with 86% observed a single time. On this clone itself: The antigen is unknown.

Germline V gene data show CDR1 as MNHEY and CDR2 as SMNVEV (reference sequence). V lost 2 bases and J 0 bases, leaving 7 bases between the germline ends. This CDR3 contains 14 residues. Study-wide findings and caveats: Among the CMV-associated chains, three were confirmed in vitro as specific for CMV antigens. Some V segments could not be told apart, so they were left out, TRBV6-2 and TRBV6-3 among them.

The TCR comes from a man aged 35 to 55 in good health and CMV-seropositive. The V gene is TRBV27, the J gene TRBJ1-1; D call uncertain. The sequencing input was PBMCs. CDR3 region: CASSLRRLNTEAFF. The CDR3 region has the DNA TGTGCCAGCAGTTTACGCAGGCTGAACACTGAAGCTTTCTTT.